This passage covers 8 T cell receptor beta chains from one sample sequenced in a study of blood T cell repertoires in COVID-19. Measured with immunoSEQ multiplex PCR; TCRdb has only the in-frame clones, and not every one. The table has under 250,000 clones, around nine tenths seen once. Material: peripheral blood. These receptors all stem from a man aged 25 to 45 with COVID-19, enrolled during active disease.

The V and J genes are TRBV5-5 and TRBJ1-2; D is possibly TRBD1 (5 bases). Germline V lookup: CDR1 SGHKS, CDR2 YYEKEE (reference sequence). V gave up 1 base and J gave up 4 bases, with 11 bases separating them. The length of the CDR3 is 14 residues. This CDR3 reads CASSLYATVYGYTF. The CDR3 nucleotides are TGTGCCAGCAGCTTGTATGCGACAGTCTATGGCTACACCTTC.

This chain links TRBV6-1 with TRBJ1-2; the D is unclear. Deletions cut 1 base from V and 3 bases from J, with 6 bases between. Germline lookup yields CDR1 MNHNS and CDR2 SASEGT. This CDR3 region has 13 residues. The CDR3 nucleotides are TGTGCCAGCAGTGAAGACAGAGACTATGGCTACACCTTC. Its translation is CASSEDRDYGYTF.

This chain's CDR3 is CSVDRSQQETQYF. The CDR3, as DNA: TGCAGCGTCGACAGGAGCCAACAAGAGACCCAGTACTTC. The genes are TRBV29-1 and TRBJ2-5; TRBD1 is a possible D gene (6 bases). Trimming pared 6 bases from V and 2 bases from J, leaving 13 bases between. CDR1 SQVTM and CDR2 ANQGSEA come from the germline V gene. There are 13 residues in the CDR3.

The V gene is TRBV19, the J gene TRBJ2-7; D possibly corresponds to TRBD2 (6 bases). Germline V lookup: CDR1 LNHDA, CDR2 SQIVND (reference sequence). The V gene lost 1 base and the J gene lost 4 bases, with 14 bases spanning the gap. There are 15 residues in the CDR3. The DNA of the CDR3 is TGTGCCAGTAGTATAGGGGACTCTACTCGGTACGAGCAGTACTTC. This gives the protein CASSIGDSTRYEQYF.

The rearrangement uses TRBV4-1 and TRBJ2-2; 8 positions match TRBD2. V shed 0 bases, J shed 5 bases, and the junction held 8 bases outside the gene matches. The V gene's germline CDR1 is MGHRA and CDR2 YSYEKL. This CDR3 region has 17 residues. The CDR3 is CASSQDWGSGVTGELFF. CDR3 coding DNA: TGCGCCAGCAGCCAAGATTGGGGTAGCGGGGTTACCGGGGAGCTGTTTTTT.

This clone is a singleton in its sample. The chain combines TRBV10-1 with TRBJ2-1; 15 nucleotides align to TRBD2. With 6 bases clipped from V and 7 bases from J, the junction kept 7 bases outside the gene matches. This CDR3 has 16 amino acids. Germline V lookup: CDR1 WNHNN, CDR2 SYGVQD (reference sequence). The CDR3: CASSPGLAGGHNEQFF. CDR3 DNA: TGCGCCAGCAGCCCAGGACTAGCGGGGGGGCATAATGAGCAGTTCTTC.

V and J are TRBV2 and TRBJ2-6; TRBD1 is a possible D gene (6 bases). V lost 7 bases and J lost 4, with 11 bases in between. The germline CDR1 and CDR2 sequences are SNHLY and FYNNEI. This CDR3 region has 14 residues. For the CDR3, the DNA is TGTGCCAGCACCTCAGGGGTCGGGGCCAACGTCCTGACTTTC. Translating gives CASTSGVGANVLTF.

CDR3 nucleotide sequence: TGTGCTAGTGGTTTGGTATTAGGTGTGGAGGGGAATGAAAAACTGTTTTTT. Translating gives CASGLVLGVEGNEKLFF. The chain links TRBV12-5 to TRBJ1-4; possible D gene TRBD1, 5 bases. The CDR3 consists of 17 residues. Germline CDR1 is LGHNT and CDR2 is FRNRAP. The V end lost 0 bases, the J end lost 5 bases, and 16 bases lay between the germline ends.